What follows are 23 T cell receptor beta chains derived from one specimen sequenced in a study of blood T cell repertoires in COVID-19. Assay used: immunoSEQ multiplex PCR; TCRdb lists only in-frame clones, some missing. The sample includes about 380,000 clones, about 85% of them seen just once. Sample: peripheral blood. These receptors originate from a woman aged 18-29 years with acute or convalescent COVID-19.

CDR3 bases: TGTGCCAGCAGCAATCGACAGGGTGAGAGTGAAGCTTTCTTT. It encodes CASSNRQGESEAFF. This rearrangement joins TRBV3-1 (or the pseudogene TRBV3-2) to TRBJ1-1, with 7 bases identical to TRBD1. Trimming at V came to 5 bases and at J to 7 bases, leaving 10 bases not matched to a gene. CDR3 size: 14 residues. Per the germline V gene, CDR1 is LGHDT and CDR2 is YNNKEL (reference sequence).

This chain joins TRBV28 and TRBJ2-7, with 8 bases matching TRBD1. With 1 base clipped from V and 2 bases from J, the junction kept 1 base outside the gene matches. The CDR3 runs to 14 residues. The germline gives CDR1 MDHEN, CDR2 SYDVKM. The CDR3 nucleotides are TGTGCCAGCAGTTTATTGGGACAGGCCTACGAGCAGTACTTC. This codes for CASSLLGQAYEQYF. Full variable domain (missing parts from reference TRBV28 and TRBJ2-7): DVKVTQSSRYLVKRTGEKVFLECVQDMDHENMFWYRQDPGLGLRLIYFSYDVKMKEKGDIPEGYSVSREKKERFSLILESASTNQTSMYLCASSLLGQAYEQYFGPGTRLTVT.

The chain employs TRBV2 and TRBJ2-3; 12 nucleotides align to TRBD2. The CDR3 length is 15 residues. CDR1 and CDR2 (germline): SNHLY, FYNNEI. The junction had 7 bases not matched to a gene; V was cut back by 5 bases and J by 7 bases. CDR3 coding DNA: TGTGCCAGCAGTAGGGCTAGCGGGAGGGTCAATACGCAGTATTTT. It is translated as CASSRASGRVNTQYF.

The chain is built from TRBV7-6 and TRBJ1-1, with D unresolved. Germline CDR1 SGHVS, CDR2 FNYEAQ. The CDR3 contains 13 residues. Trimming shortened V by 4 bases and J by 0 bases, and 6 bases separated the two germline ends. The CDR3, as DNA: TGTGCCAGCAGCTCCAACATGAACACTGAAGCTTTCTTT. Amino acid sequence: CASSSNMNTEAFF.

The chain couples TRBV6-5 to TRBJ2-3; no clear D gene. With 2 bases removed from V and 5 bases from J, the gap between germline ends came to 5 bases. The germline CDR1 and CDR2 sequences are MNHEY and SVGAGI. There are 12 residues in the CDR3. This CDR3 reads CASSYPGDTQYF. CDR3 DNA: TGTGCCAGCAGTTACCCGGGAGATACGCAGTATTTT.

This clone was detected once. The chain uses TRBV28 and TRBJ2-7; TRBD2 matches at 10 bases. The CDR3 has 14 residues. Unmatched junction bases numbered 5, after V lost 6 bases and J lost 3 bases. Per germline, CDR1 MDHEN and CDR2 SYDVKM. The CDR3 is CASSPGTSVYEQYF. CDR3 bases: TGTGCCAGCAGCCCCGGGACTAGCGTCTACGAGCAGTACTTC.

This clone was recorded only once. The V call is TRBV7-2, the J call TRBJ1-1, with TRBD1 as a possible D gene (5 bases). The CDR3 totals 15 residues. V lost 5 bases and J 4 bases, leaving 17 bases between the germline ends. CDR1 is SGHTA and CDR2 is FQGNSA in the germline V gene. CDR3 DNA: TGTGCCAGCAGCCAGATATCCGGGGGGGGCACTGAAGCTTTCTTT. Translated, it gives CASSQISGGGTEAFF.

A note on this clone: Other DNA sequences from this sample encode an identical CDR3 as well. The chain links TRBV13 to TRBJ1-6, with 9 bases fitting TRBD1. The CDR3 loop spans 15 amino acids. Germline values: CDR1 PRHDT, CDR2 FYEKMQ (reference sequence). The V gene end was trimmed by 2 bases and the J gene end by 6 bases; junction bases not matched to a gene: 2. CDR3 bases: TGTGCCAGCAGCTTACGGGACAGGGCTAATTCACCCCTCCACTTT. Encoded protein: CASSLRDRANSPLHF.

The chain has TRBV7-3 and TRBJ2-1, with D unclear. Germline lookup yields CDR1 SGHTA and CDR2 FQGTGA. CDR3 length: 13 amino acids. V lost 5 bases and J lost 5, with 10 bases in between. The CDR3 DNA sequence: TGTGCCAGCAGCCCCCTCCCAGACAATGAGCAGTTCTTC. It yields the protein CASSPLPDNEQFF.

The chain recombines TRBV29-1 with TRBJ2-2, with D possibly matching TRBD2 (6 bases). The V and J ends lost 4 bases and 6 bases respectively, with 9 bases between them. The CDR3 consists of 12 residues. Germline loops: CDR1 SQVTM, CDR2 ANQGSEA. The DNA for the CDR3 is TGCAGCGTTGTTAGGGAGGCCGGGGAGCTGTTTTTT. Amino acids: CSVVREAGELFF.

The chain couples TRBV18 to TRBJ1-1; no clear D gene. V was trimmed by 4 bases and J by 1 base, leaving 16 bases between them. Germline V gene lookup returns CDR1 KGHSH and CDR2 LQKENI. The CDR3 is 16 amino acids. As DNA, the CDR3 is TGTGCCAGCTCACAGATGGTTCCGGGAACGAACACTGAAGCTTTCTTT. This gives the protein CASSQMVPGTNTEAFF.

This clone was observed a single time. As DNA, the CDR3 is TGTGCCACCAGTTTTCGAGACACACACACCGGGGAGCTGTTTTTT. This sequence encodes CATSFRDTHTGELFF. The chain uses TRBV24-1 and TRBJ2-2; D is unresolved. V dropped 6 bases and J dropped 3 bases, with 13 bases sitting between them. Germline V gives CDR1 KGHDR, CDR2 SFDVKD. CDR3 size: 15 residues.

This rearrangement joins TRBV29-1 to TRBJ1-1; a weak D match, TRBD1 (5 bases). CDR3 length equals 14 residues. Trimming left V 1 base short and J 4 bases short, with 13 bases between. From germline, CDR1 is SQVTM and CDR2 ANQGSEA. CDR3 in amino acids: CSVEGQGAGTEAFF. As DNA, the CDR3 is TGCAGCGTTGAAGGGCAGGGCGCCGGCACTGAAGCTTTCTTT. The variable domain in full, completed from reference TRBV29-1 and TRBJ1-1, reads SAVISQKPSRDICQRGTSLTIQCQVDSQVTMMFWYRQQPGQSLTLIATANQGSEATYESGFVIDKFPISRPNLTFSTLTVSNMSPEDSSIYLCSVEGQGAGTEAFFGQGTRLTVV.

The rearrangement joins TRBV29-1 to TRBJ2-6; D call uncertain. The CDR3 extends over 14 amino acids. V lost 5 bases and J 4 bases, leaving 12 bases between the germline ends. Per the germline V gene, CDR1 is SQVTM and CDR2 is ANQGSEA. The CDR3 sequence is CSVSIGYGANVLTF. The CDR3 region has the DNA TGCAGCGTTTCTATTGGTTACGGGGCCAACGTCCTGACTTTC.

The rearrangement joins TRBV10-1 to TRBJ1-6, with 7 bases lining up with TRBD1. The CDR3 sequence is 15 residues long. V lost 3 bases and J lost 7; bases outside the gene matches: 6. Germline CDR1 and CDR2: WNHNN and SYGVQD (reference sequence). Here the CDR3 reads CASSDDREFNSPLHF. The CDR3, as DNA: TGCGCCAGCAGTGACGACAGGGAATTCAATTCACCCCTCCACTTT.

The V and J genes are TRBV6-1 and TRBJ2-3, with TRBD2 identical over 8 bases. CDR1 and CDR2 (germline): MNHNS, SASEGT. The CDR3 extends over 15 amino acids. Trimming at V came to 2 bases and at J to 5 bases, leaving 6 bases not matched to a gene. The CDR3 DNA reads as TGTGCCAGCAGTGAACTAGCGGGCCGTGGAGATACGCAGTATTTT. This encodes CASSELAGRGDTQYF.

The chain recombines TRBV11-2 with TRBJ2-1; D may be TRBD2 (5 bases). The V end lost 1 base, the J end lost 0 bases, and 7 bases lay between the germline ends. Germline values: CDR1 SGHAT, CDR2 FQNNGV. The CDR3 totals 15 residues. CDR3 region: CASSLAGNSYNEQFF. In DNA, the CDR3 is TGTGCCAGCAGCTTAGCCGGGAACTCCTACAATGAGCAGTTCTTC.

The chain joins TRBV27 to TRBJ2-3; 8 nucleotides match TRBD2. This CDR3 is built from 16 residues. Germline CDR1 is MNHEY and CDR2 is SMNVEV (reference sequence). Trimming removed 3 bases from V and 1 base from J; junction bases left unmatched: 6. The CDR3 loop reads CASSFLGLAGTDTQYF. CDR3 nucleotides: TGTGCCAGCAGTTTTCTTGGACTAGCCGGCACAGATACGCAGTATTTT.

This clone came up a few times. The genes are TRBV6-6 and TRBJ1-6, with 7 bases matching TRBD1. V lost 2 bases and J lost 10; bases outside the gene matches: 5. From germline, CDR1 is MNHNY and CDR2 SVGAGI (reference sequence). This CDR3 region has 14 residues. CDR3 residues: CASSYAAGGSPLHF. For the CDR3, the DNA is TGTGCCAGCAGTTACGCGGCAGGGGGGTCACCCCTCCACTTT.

This chain links TRBV13 with TRBJ1-1; possible D gene TRBD1, 6 bases. The CDR3 has 15 amino acids. Trimming stripped 0 bases from V and 4 bases from J, with 12 bases between. Per germline, CDR1 PRHDT and CDR2 FYEKMQ (reference sequence). CDR3 region: CASSLGPQQGTEAFF. The CDR3 nucleotides read TGTGCCAGCAGCTTAGGCCCCCAACAGGGCACTGAAGCTTTCTTT.

The chain carries TRBV10-3 and TRBJ2-3; 7 nucleotides agree with TRBD2. V lost 6 bases, J lost 2 bases, and 5 bases stayed unmatched. The CDR3 runs 14 residues. In germline, CDR1 is ENHRY, CDR2 SYGVKD. The CDR3 DNA is TGTGCCATCAGCCTAGCGGAAAACACAGATACGCAGTATTTT. Translating gives CAISLAENTDTQYF.

The chain combines TRBV25-1 with TRBJ1-1, with D possibly being TRBD1 (6 bases). Trimming took off 6 bases at V and 4 bases at J, with 12 bases between the two ends. CDR1 and CDR2 from the germline V gene are MGHDK and SYGVNS. The CDR3 consists of 13 residues. The CDR3 here is CASRQGVITEAFF. CDR3 coding DNA: TGTGCCAGCAGACAGGGCGTGATCACTGAAGCTTTCTTT.

A word on this clone: The identical CDR3 is also encoded by other nucleotide sequences in the sample. The gene calls are TRBV19 and TRBJ2-5; unclear D gene. Germline V gives CDR1 LNHDA, CDR2 SQIVND (reference sequence). The CDR3 sequence is 11 residues long. V was clipped by 3 bases and J by 3 bases, with 2 bases between them. CDR3 protein: CASSIKETQYF. The CDR3 nucleotides are TGTGCCAGTAGTATCAAAGAGACCCAGTACTTC.